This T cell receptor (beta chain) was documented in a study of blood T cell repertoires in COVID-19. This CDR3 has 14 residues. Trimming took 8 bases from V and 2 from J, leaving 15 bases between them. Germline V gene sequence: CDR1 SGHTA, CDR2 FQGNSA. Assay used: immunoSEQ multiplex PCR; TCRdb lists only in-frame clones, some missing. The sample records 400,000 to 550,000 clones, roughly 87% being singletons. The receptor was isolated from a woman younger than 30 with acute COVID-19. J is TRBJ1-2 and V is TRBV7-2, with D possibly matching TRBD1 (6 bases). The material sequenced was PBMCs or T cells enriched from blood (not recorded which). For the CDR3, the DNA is TGTGCCAGCGGACAGTCCTCGGACAACTATGGCTACACCTTC. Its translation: CASGQSSDNYGYTF. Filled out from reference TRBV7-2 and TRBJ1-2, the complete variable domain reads GAGVSQSPSNKVTEKGKDVELRCDPISGHTALYWYRQSLGQGLEFLIYFQGNSAPDKSGLPSDRFSAERTGGSVSTLTIQRTQQEDSAVYLCASGQSSDNYGYTFGSGTRLTVV.